The 27 T cell receptor beta chains reported below all come from one sample, sequenced in a study of OX40 agonist ivuxolimab in advanced cancers. Library creation used the immunoSEQ multiplex PCR assay. TCRdb obtained this table from immuneACCESS and retained in-frame rearrangements with V and J assigned. These tables miss some clones; where compared with another copy, unresolved V genes account for less than half of the shortfall, and the remainder is unexplained. For this sample there are more than 20,000 clones; 65% to 90% appear just once. The ten largest clones represent under 45% of the sample. The material was CD4+ or CD8+ T cells sorted from blood, obtained in a trial of the OX40 agonist ivuxolimab. The receptor source for this set is an adult with an advanced solid tumor such as melanoma, head and neck, liver or kidney cancer.

The CDR3 DNA is TGTGCCAGCAGTGTTACCGGGACAGGGGCCTACGAGCAGTACTTC. Residues: CASSVTGTGAYEQYF. The chain recombines TRBV6-5 with TRBJ2-7; 10 bases are a match to TRBD1. V was pared by 5 bases and J by 2 bases, with 6 bases of the junction left unmatched. Looked up from germline, CDR1 is MNHEY and CDR2 is SVGAGI. This CDR3 comprises 15 residues.

This chain links TRBV29-1 with TRBJ2-1; TRBD2 agrees at 10 bases. The CDR3 is 13 residues long. V trimming: 7 bases; J trimming: 8 bases; junction bases outside the gene matches: 8. Germline assignment: CDR1 SQVTM and CDR2 ANQGSEA. This CDR3 reads CSGTSGIEDEQFF. CDR3 nucleotides: TGCAGCGGTACTAGCGGGATTGAAGATGAGCAGTTCTTC.

This clone occurred once. The chain links TRBV5-6 to TRBJ1-2; TRBD1 is a possible D gene (5 bases). This CDR3 is built from 15 residues. With 0 bases removed from V and 4 bases from J, the gap between germline ends came to 13 bases. In germline, CDR1 is SGHDT, CDR2 YYEEEE. The CDR3 region has the DNA TGTGCCAGCAGCTTGGAAGGGGCAGGACGCTATGGCTACACCTTC. Its protein product is CASSLEGAGRYGYTF.

The chain combines TRBV6-5 with TRBJ1-5; 7 nucleotides align to TRBD1. The junction had 4 bases not matched to a gene; V was cut back by 2 bases and J by 3 bases. Germline-derived CDR1 and CDR2 are MNHEY and SVGAGI. The CDR3 extends over 15 amino acids. The CDR3 region is CASSYRGQPNQPQHF. The CDR3 DNA reads TGTGCCAGCAGTTACAGGGGACAGCCCAATCAGCCCCAGCATTTT.

The V and J genes are TRBV6-9 and TRBJ1-6; 7 bases match TRBD1. CDR1 MNHGY and CDR2 SVAAGI come from the germline V gene. V lost 3 bases to trimming and J lost 8 bases; unmatched junction nucleotides: 7. The CDR3 spans 15 residues. The CDR3 region has the DNA TGTGCCAGCAGTTACACACAGGGGACCTATTCACCCCTCCACTTT. Amino acids: CASSYTQGTYSPLHF.

This clone was detected a few times. This rearrangement joins TRBV4-1 to TRBJ1-2; no clear D. With 0 bases removed from V and 5 bases from J, the gap between germline ends came to 13 bases. From germline, CDR1 is MGHRA and CDR2 YSYEKL. The CDR3 runs to 15 residues. The CDR3 DNA reads as TGCGCCAGCAGCCAAGAGTGGAACACCGCTTATGGCTACACCTTC. Translated, it gives CASSQEWNTAYGYTF.

The table lists this clone with a few counts. The chain links TRBV6-5 to TRBJ1-4; 8 bases fit TRBD1. The ends lost 5 bases at V and 3 bases at J; junction bases unmatched: 5. This CDR3 comprises 15 residues. Per germline, CDR1 MNHEY and CDR2 SVGAGI. In nucleotides, the CDR3 is TGTGCCAGCAGTGGGACAGGAGGGGCTAATGAAAAACTGTTTTTT. This sequence encodes CASSGTGGANEKLFF.

As regards this clone: The germline gene is not matched at one end of the junction; a read error may be the cause. V gene TRBV29-1 combines with J gene TRBJ2-3, with 10 bases identical to TRBD2. CDR3 length equals 18 residues. Germline V gives CDR1 SQVTM, CDR2 ANQGSEA. The CDR3 is CSVESGGASGRQADMQYF. CDR3 nucleotide sequence: TGCAGCGTTGAATCCGGTGGGGCTAGCGGGAGACAGGCAGATATGCAGTATTTT.

The chain combines TRBV4-1 with TRBJ1-1; D is unclear. Trimming pared 4 bases from V and 4 bases from J, leaving 10 bases between. The CDR3 length is 13 residues. The germline gives CDR1 MGHRA, CDR2 YSYEKL. The CDR3 loop is CASSPHRRTEAFF. CDR3 DNA: TGCGCCAGCAGCCCCCACCGCCGCACTGAAGCTTTCTTT.

The gene calls are TRBV9 and TRBJ2-2; no reliable D call. With 1 base removed from V and 1 base from J, the gap between germline ends came to 11 bases. Germline V gives CDR1 SGDLS, CDR2 YYNGEE. The CDR3 loop spans 16 amino acids. CDR3 sequence reads: CASSVNLEGNTGELFF. CDR3 nucleotide sequence: TGTGCCAGCAGCGTAAATCTAGAAGGGAACACCGGGGAGCTGTTTTTT.

The genes are TRBV10-3 and TRBJ2-1, with D perhaps matching TRBD1 (6 bases). The CDR3 consists of 15 residues. Deletions cut 7 bases from V and 9 bases from J, with 22 bases between. CDR1 ENHRY and CDR2 SYGVKD come from the germline V gene. CDR3 sequence (DNA): TGTGCCATCAACCCAACAGGGCCTGGGGGCATTGAGCAGTTCTTC. Amino acids: CAINPTGPGGIEQFF.

V is TRBV28 and J is TRBJ2-1, with 10 bases that match TRBD2. CDR3 length equals 15 residues. Germline V gene data show CDR1 as MDHEN and CDR2 as SYDVKM. Unmatched junction bases numbered 0, after V lost 2 bases and J lost 2 bases. The CDR3 nucleotides are TGTGCCAGCAGTTTACTAGCGGGGGCCTACAATGAGCAGTTCTTC. Translation: CASSLLAGAYNEQFF. Full variable domain (missing parts from reference TRBV28 and TRBJ2-1): DVKVTQSSRYLVKRTGEKVFLECVQDMDHENMFWYRQDPGLGLRLIYFSYDVKMKEKGDIPEGYSVSREKKERFSLILESASTNQTSMYLCASSLLAGAYNEQFFGPGTRLTVL.

This clone was recorded only once. This chain links TRBV5-5 with TRBJ2-7, with 7 nucleotides matching TRBD1. Germline CDR1 is SGHKS and CDR2 is YYEKEE (reference sequence). CDR3 size: 15 residues. The trim removed 4 bases at V and 2 bases at J, leaving 9 bases unmatched. The CDR3 sequence is CASSAPGQPPYEQYF. CDR3 in DNA: TGTGCCAGCAGCGCGCCGGGACAGCCACCCTACGAGCAGTACTTC. The full variable domain, rest sourced from reference TRBV5-5 and TRBJ2-7, is DAGVTQSPTHLIKTRGQQVTLRCSPISGHKSVSWYQQVLGQGPQFIFQYYEKEERGRGNFPDRFSARQFPNYSSELNVNALLLGDSALYLCASSAPGQPPYEQYFGPGTRLTVT.

The chain uses TRBV19 and TRBJ1-2; 9 nucleotides line up with TRBD1. This CDR3 has 14 residues. Germline trimming cut 3 bases from V and 7 bases from J; bases unmatched to any gene: 6. Germline loops: CDR1 LNHDA, CDR2 SQIVND (reference sequence). CDR3 DNA sequence: TGTGCCAGTAGTATTTTGGGACAGGGTTCTGGCTACACCTTC. The encoded protein is CASSILGQGSGYTF.

The chain joins TRBV18 to TRBJ2-1; 8 bases are shared with TRBD2. V was clipped by 4 bases and J by 9 bases; unmatched bases: 5. CDR3 size: 13 residues. Germline CDR1 and CDR2: KGHSH and LQKENI. CDR3 loop: CASSLDGGAEQFF. For the CDR3, the DNA is TGTGCCAGCTCACTAGACGGGGGGGCTGAGCAGTTCTTC. Full variable domain (rest looked up from reference TRBV18 and TRBJ2-1): NAGVMQNPRHLVRRRGQEARLRCSPMKGHSHVYWYRQLPEEGLKFMVYLQKENIIDESGMPKERFSAEFPKEGPSILRIQQVVRGDSAAYFCASSLDGGAEQFFGPGTRLTVL.

This clone showed up just a few times. This rearrangement joins TRBV7-2 to TRBJ2-5; 7 positions agree with TRBD1. Germline CDR1 SGHTA, CDR2 FQGNSA. J lost 4 bases, V lost 3 bases, and 14 bases had no gene match. The CDR3 covers 17 residues. CDR3 protein: CASSLIGGGRVGETQYF. CDR3 coding DNA: TGTGCCAGCAGCTTGATAGGGGGCGGCAGGGTCGGAGAGACCCAGTACTTC.

V usage is TRBV7-9 and J usage is TRBJ2-3; 7 bases match TRBD2. CDR3 length: 16 residues. The ends lost 5 bases at V and 3 bases at J; junction bases unmatched: 11. CDR1 is SEHNR and CDR2 is FQNEAQ in the germline V gene (reference sequence). CDR3 in amino acids: CASSRTSGVGTDTQYF. For the CDR3, the DNA is TGTGCCAGCAGCCGAACCAGCGGGGTCGGAACAGATACGCAGTATTTT.

This clone appeared once. The chain links TRBV7-3 to TRBJ1-1, with D tentatively TRBD1 (5 bases). The CDR3 sequence is 14 residues long. Trimming cost V 5 bases and J 10 bases, with 20 bases left between them. Germline V CDR1 and CDR2: SGHTA, FQGTGA. The CDR3: CASSQGGGRGGAFF. The CDR3 nucleotides read TGTGCCAGCAGCCAAGGAGGTGGGCGGGGGGGAGCTTTCTTT.

The rearrangement joins TRBV6-5 to TRBJ2-2; TRBD1 agrees at 7 bases. Germline V gene sequence: CDR1 MNHEY, CDR2 SVGAGI. With V trimmed by 8 bases and J by 1 base, 1 base remained unmatched. CDR3 size: 13 residues. In nucleotides, the CDR3 is TGTGCCAGCGGGACAGTGAACACCGGGGAGCTGTTTTTT. Its translation: CASGTVNTGELFF.

The chain is built from TRBV5-4 and TRBJ2-5; 8 nucleotides match TRBD1. The CDR3 covers 15 residues. The trim removed 5 bases at V and 0 bases at J, leaving 6 bases unmatched. The germline gives CDR1 SGHNT, CDR2 YYREEE (reference sequence). This CDR3 reads CASRRDRGYQETQYF. The CDR3 nucleotides read TGTGCCAGCAGGCGCGACAGGGGTTACCAAGAGACCCAGTACTTC.

This chain joins TRBV6-5 and TRBJ2-7; TRBD1 might be the D (6 bases). CDR3 length: 13 amino acids. Germline loops: CDR1 MNHEY, CDR2 SVGAGI. Trimming removed 6 bases at V and 4 bases at J, with 13 bases between. CDR3: CASSLQGAYEQYF. The CDR3, as DNA: TGTGCCAGCAGCCTACAGGGTGCGTACGAGCAGTACTTC.

This rearrangement joins TRBV19 to TRBJ1-3; D is undetermined. The germline gives CDR1 LNHDA, CDR2 SQIVND (reference sequence). The V end lost 4 bases, the J end lost 0 bases, and 10 bases lay between the germline ends. The CDR3 runs 15 residues. Written as DNA, the CDR3 is TGTGCCAGTAGTACTACAGTCTCCTCTGGAAACACCATATATTTT. Translation gives CASSTTVSSGNTIYF.

This chain links TRBV15 with TRBJ2-5; maybe TRBD2 (5 bases). This CDR3 is 15 amino acids long. Germline CDR1 is LNHNV and CDR2 is YYDKDF (reference sequence). Trimming took off 0 bases at V and 2 bases at J, with 10 bases between the two ends. CDR3 bases: TGTGCCACCAGCAGAGATCTCACGGGGCAAGAGACCCAGTACTTC. It yields the protein CATSRDLTGQETQYF.

The V gene is TRBV21-1, the J gene TRBJ2-1; the table's TRBD2 call for D was not verified on the DNA. TRBV21-1 is described as a pseudogene. There are 15 residues in the CDR3. The CDR3 DNA sequence: TGTGCCAGAAGCAGCGGGCCCAGCTCCTACAATGAGCAGTTCTTC. As protein: CARSSGPSSYNEQFF.

The V and J genes are TRBV30 and TRBJ2-2; 7 bases are a match to TRBD2. The CDR3 extends over 14 amino acids. Germline CDR1 reads GTSNPN; CDR2 reads SVGIG (reference sequence). The V gene end was trimmed by 2 bases and the J gene end by 5 bases; junction bases not matched to a gene: 5. The CDR3 sequence is CAWSFLSGTGELFF. CDR3 DNA sequence: TGTGCCTGGAGTTTTCTTAGCGGGACCGGGGAGCTGTTTTTT.

The chain uses TRBV18 and TRBJ1-5; D perhaps matches TRBD1 (6 bases). Germline assignment: CDR1 KGHSH and CDR2 LQKENI. The germline V and J ends were trimmed by 6 bases and 3 bases, with 12 bases remaining between them. The CDR3 contains 14 residues. The CDR3 here is CASSPTGHNQPQHF. The CDR3 nucleotides read TGTGCCAGCTCGCCTACAGGGCACAATCAGCCCCAGCATTTT.

The V and J genes are TRBV28 and TRBJ2-2, with D possibly matching TRBD2 (5 bases). The germline V and J ends were trimmed by 3 bases and 0 bases, with 8 bases remaining between them. Germline assignment: CDR1 MDHEN and CDR2 SYDVKM. The CDR3 runs 15 residues. As DNA, the CDR3 is TGTGCCAGCAGTTTTGACGGGACGAACACCGGGGAGCTGTTTTTT. Translated, it gives CASSFDGTNTGELFF.